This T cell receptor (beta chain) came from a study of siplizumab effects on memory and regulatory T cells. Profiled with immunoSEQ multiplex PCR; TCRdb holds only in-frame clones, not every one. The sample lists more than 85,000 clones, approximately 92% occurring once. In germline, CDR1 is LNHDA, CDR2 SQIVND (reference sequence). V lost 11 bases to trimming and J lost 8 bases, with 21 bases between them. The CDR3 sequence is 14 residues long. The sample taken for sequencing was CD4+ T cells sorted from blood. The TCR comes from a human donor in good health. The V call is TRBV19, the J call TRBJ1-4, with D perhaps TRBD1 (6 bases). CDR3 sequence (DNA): TGTGCCGCCCGCTCCCCAGGGGCGGGGGAAAAACTGTTTTTT. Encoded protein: CAARSPGAGEKLFF.